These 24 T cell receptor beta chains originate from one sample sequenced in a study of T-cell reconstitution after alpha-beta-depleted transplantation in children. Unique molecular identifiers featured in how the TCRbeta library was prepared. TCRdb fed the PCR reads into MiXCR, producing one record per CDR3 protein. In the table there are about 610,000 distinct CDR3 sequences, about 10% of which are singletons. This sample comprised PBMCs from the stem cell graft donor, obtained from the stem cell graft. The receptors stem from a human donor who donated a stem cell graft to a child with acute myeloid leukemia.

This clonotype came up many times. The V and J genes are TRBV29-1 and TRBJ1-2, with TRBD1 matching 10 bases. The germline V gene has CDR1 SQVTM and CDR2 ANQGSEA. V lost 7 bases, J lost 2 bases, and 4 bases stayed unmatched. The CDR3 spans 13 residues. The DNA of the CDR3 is TGCAGCGCATCGACAGGGGGCAACTATGGCTACACCTTC. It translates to CSASTGGNYGYTF. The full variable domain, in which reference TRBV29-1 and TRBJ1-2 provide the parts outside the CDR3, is SAVISQKPSRDICQRGTSLTIQCQVDSQVTMMFWYRQQPGQSLTLIATANQGSEATYESGFVIDKFPISRPNLTFSTLTVSNMSPEDSSIYLCSASTGGNYGYTFGSGTRLTVV.

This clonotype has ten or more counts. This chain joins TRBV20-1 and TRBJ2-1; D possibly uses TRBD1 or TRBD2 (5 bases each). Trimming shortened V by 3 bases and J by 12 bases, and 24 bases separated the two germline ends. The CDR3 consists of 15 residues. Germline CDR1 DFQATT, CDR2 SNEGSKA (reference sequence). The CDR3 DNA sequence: TGCAGTGCTAGTCCGTCGGCTAGCCGAGGGGAACGGCAGTTCTTC. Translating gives CSASPSASRGERQFF.

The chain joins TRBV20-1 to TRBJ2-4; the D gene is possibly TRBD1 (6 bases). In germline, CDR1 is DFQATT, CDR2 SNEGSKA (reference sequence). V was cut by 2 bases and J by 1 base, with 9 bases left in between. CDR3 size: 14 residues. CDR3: CSARQGQAKNIQYF. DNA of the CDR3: TGCAGTGCTAGACAGGGGCAGGCCAAAAACATTCAGTACTTC.

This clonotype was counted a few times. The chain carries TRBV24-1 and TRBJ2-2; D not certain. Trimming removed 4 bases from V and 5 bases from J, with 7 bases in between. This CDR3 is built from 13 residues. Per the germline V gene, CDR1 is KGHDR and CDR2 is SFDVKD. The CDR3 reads CATSDVPTGELFF. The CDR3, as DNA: TGTGCCACCAGTGACGTTCCAACCGGGGAGCTGTTTTTT.

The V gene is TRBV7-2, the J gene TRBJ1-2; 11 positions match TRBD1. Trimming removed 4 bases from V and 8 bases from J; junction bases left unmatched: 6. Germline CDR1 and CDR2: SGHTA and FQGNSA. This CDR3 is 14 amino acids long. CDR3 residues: CASSSGQGVLGYTF. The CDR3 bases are TGTGCCAGCAGCTCGGGACAGGGGGTCTTGGGCTACACCTTC.

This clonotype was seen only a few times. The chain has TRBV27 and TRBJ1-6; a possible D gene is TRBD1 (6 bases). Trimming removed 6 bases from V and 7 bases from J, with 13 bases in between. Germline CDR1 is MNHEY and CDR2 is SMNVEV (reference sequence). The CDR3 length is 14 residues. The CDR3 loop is CASREGVGNSPLHF. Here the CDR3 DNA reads TGTGCCAGCAGGGAGGGGGTAGGGAATTCACCCCTCCACTTT.

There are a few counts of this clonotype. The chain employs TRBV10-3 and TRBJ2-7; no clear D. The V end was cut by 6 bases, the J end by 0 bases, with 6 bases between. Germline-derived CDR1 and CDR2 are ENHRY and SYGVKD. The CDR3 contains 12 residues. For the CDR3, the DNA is TGTGCCATCAGCGACACCTCCTACGAGCAGTACTTC. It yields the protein CAISDTSYEQYF.

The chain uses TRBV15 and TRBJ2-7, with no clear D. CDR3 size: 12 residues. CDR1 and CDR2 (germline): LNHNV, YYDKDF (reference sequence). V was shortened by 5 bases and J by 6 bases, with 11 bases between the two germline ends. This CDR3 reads CATSVVGVEQYF. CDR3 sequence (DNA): TGTGCCACCAGCGTAGTTGGTGTCGAGCAGTACTTC.

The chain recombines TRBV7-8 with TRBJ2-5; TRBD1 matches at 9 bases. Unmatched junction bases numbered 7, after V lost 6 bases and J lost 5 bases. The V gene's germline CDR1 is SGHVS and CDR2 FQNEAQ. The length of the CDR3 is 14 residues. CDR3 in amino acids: CASRPYRGRETQYF. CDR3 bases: TGTGCCAGCAGACCCTACAGGGGGCGGGAGACCCAGTACTTC.

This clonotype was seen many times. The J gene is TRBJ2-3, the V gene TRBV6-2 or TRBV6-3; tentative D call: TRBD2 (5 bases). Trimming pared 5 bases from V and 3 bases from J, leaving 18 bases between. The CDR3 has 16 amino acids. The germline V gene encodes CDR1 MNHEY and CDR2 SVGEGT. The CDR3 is CASSDPAGWGTDTQYF. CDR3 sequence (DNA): TGTGCCAGCAGTGATCCGGCGGGTTGGGGTACAGATACGCAGTATTTT.

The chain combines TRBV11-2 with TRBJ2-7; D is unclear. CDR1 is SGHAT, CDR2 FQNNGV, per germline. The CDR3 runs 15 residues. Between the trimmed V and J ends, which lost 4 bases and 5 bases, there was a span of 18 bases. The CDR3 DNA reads TGTGCCAGCAGCTACCCCAGCATTACTCGCCACGAGCAGTACTTC. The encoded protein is CASSYPSITRHEQYF. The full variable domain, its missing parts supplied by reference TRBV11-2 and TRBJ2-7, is EAGVAQSPRYKIIEKRQSVAFWCNPISGHATLYWYQQILGQGPKLLIQFQNNGVVDDSQLPKDRFSAERLKGVDSTLKIQPAKLEDSAVYLCASSYPSITRHEQYFGPGTRLTVT.

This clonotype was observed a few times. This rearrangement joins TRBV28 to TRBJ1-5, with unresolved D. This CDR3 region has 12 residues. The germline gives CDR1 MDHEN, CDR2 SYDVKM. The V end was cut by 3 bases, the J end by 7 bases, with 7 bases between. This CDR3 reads CASSFDGQPQHF. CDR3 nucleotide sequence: TGTGCCAGCAGTTTTGATGGGCAGCCCCAGCATTTT.

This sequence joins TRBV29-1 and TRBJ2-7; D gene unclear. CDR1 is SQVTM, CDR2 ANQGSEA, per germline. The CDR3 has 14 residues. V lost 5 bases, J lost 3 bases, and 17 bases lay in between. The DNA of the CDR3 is TGCAGCGTTCAGGTGGTGGGATTAAGCTACGAGCAGTACTTC. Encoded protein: CSVQVVGLSYEQYF.

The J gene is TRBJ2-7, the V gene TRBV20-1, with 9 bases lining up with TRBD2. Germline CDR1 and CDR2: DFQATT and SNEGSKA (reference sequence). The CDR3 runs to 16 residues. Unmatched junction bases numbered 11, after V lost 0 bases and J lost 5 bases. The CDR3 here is CSARDPGSGRRNEQYF. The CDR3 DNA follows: TGCAGTGCTAGAGACCCGGGTAGCGGGAGACGGAACGAGCAGTACTTC.

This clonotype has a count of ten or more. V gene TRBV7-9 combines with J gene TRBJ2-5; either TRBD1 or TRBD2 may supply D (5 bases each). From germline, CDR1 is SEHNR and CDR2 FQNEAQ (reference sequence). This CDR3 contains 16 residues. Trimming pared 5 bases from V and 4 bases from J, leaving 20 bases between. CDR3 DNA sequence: TGTGCCAGCAGCAAAGAGGGGACCCGGGGTGGAGAGACCCAGTACTTC. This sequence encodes CASSKEGTRGGETQYF.

CDR3 loop: CASSLIWAYEQYF. In nucleotides, the CDR3 is TGTGCCAGCAGCCTGATTTGGGCCTACGAGCAGTACTTC. The V and J genes are TRBV7-2 and TRBJ2-7; D not resolved. The CDR3 has 13 residues. Germline V lookup: CDR1 SGHTA, CDR2 FQGNSA. V lost 5 bases, J lost 2 bases, and 10 bases lay in between. Variable domain in full (rest from reference TRBV7-2 and TRBJ2-7): GAGVSQSPSNKVTEKGKDVELRCDPISGHTALYWYRQSLGQGLEFLIYFQGNSAPDKSGLPSDRFSAERTGGSVSTLTIQRTQQEDSAVYLCASSLIWAYEQYFGPGTRLTVT.

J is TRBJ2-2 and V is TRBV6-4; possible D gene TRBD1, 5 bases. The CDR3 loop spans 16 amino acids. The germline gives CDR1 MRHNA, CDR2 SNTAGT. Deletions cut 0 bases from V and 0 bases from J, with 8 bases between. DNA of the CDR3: TGTGCCAGCAGTGACTCACAGGTCACGAACACCGGGGAGCTGTTTTTT. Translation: CASSDSQVTNTGELFF.

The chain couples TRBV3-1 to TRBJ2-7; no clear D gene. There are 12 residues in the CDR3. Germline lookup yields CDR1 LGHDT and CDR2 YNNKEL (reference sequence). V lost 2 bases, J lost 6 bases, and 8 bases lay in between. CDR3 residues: CASSQTHGEQYF. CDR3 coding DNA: TGTGCCAGCAGCCAAACCCATGGCGAGCAGTACTTC.

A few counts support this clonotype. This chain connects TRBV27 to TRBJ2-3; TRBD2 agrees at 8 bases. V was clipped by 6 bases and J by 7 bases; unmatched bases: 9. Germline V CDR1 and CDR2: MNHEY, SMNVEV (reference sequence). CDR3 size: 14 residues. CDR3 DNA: TGTGCCAGCAGAACAATAGCGGGAACGAATACGCAGTATTTT. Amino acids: CASRTIAGTNTQYF.

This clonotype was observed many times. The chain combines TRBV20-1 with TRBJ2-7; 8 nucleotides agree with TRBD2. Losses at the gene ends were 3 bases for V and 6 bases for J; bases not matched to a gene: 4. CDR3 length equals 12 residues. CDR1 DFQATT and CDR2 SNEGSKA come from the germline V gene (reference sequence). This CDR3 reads CSASGRAPEQYF. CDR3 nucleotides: TGCAGTGCTAGCGGGAGGGCCCCCGAGCAGTACTTC.

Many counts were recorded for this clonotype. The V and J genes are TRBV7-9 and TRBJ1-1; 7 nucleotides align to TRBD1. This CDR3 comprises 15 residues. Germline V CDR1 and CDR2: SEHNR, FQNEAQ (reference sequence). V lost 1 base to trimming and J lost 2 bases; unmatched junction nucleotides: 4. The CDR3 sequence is CASSLEGQLNTEAFF. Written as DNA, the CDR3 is TGTGCCAGCAGCTTAGAGGGACAGTTAAACACTGAAGCTTTCTTT. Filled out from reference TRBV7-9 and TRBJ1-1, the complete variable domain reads DTGVSQNPRHKITKRGQNVTFRCDPISEHNRLYWYRQTLGQGPEFLTYFQNEAQLEKSRLLSDRFSAERPKGSFSTLEIQRTEQGDSAMYLCASSLEGQLNTEAFFGQGTRLTVV.

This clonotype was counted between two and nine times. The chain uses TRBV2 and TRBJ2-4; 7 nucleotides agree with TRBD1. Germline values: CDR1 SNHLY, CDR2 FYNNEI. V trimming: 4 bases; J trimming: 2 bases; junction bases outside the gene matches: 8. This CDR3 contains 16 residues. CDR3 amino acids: CASSAGTAISKNIQYF. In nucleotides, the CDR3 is TGTGCCAGCAGTGCCGGGACAGCAATTTCCAAAAACATTCAGTACTTC.

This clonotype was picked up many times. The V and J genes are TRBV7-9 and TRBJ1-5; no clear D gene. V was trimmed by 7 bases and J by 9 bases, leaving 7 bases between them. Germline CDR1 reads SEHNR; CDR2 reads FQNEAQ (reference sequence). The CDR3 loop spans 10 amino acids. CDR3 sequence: CASTRVPQHF. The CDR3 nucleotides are TGTGCCAGCACCCGGGTGCCCCAGCATTTT.

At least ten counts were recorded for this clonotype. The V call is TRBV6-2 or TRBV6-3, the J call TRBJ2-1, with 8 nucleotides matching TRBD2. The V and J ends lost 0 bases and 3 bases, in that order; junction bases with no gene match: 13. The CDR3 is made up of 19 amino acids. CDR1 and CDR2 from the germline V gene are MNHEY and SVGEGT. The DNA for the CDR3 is TGTGCCAGCAGTTACTCGGATCTAGCGGGCATCAGAGACTACAATGAGCAGTTCTTC. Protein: CASSYSDLAGIRDYNEQFF.